This TCR beta chain is from a study of shared clonotypes between healthy human individuals. Regarding this clone: Different DNA sequences within this sample yield the same CDR3.

Terminally differentiated effector memory CD45RA+ cells were excluded from the naive CD8 cells, which were CD45RO-negative and positively selected for CCR7. Germline V CDR1 and CDR2: SGDLS, YYNGEE. This CDR3 spans 13 amino acids. Trimming removed 3 bases from V and 0 bases from J, with 7 bases in between. Generated by immunoSEQ multiplex PCR, the TCRdb table keeps only in-frame clones and is missing some. The sample consists of around 2.1 million clones, roughly 91% of them appearing once. The receptor's source is a man aged 18-30 years in good health. Some clones in this sample may be carry-over from other donors' samples. Input material: naive CD8+ T cells from PBMCs. The chain couples TRBV9 to TRBJ2-7; no firm D call. CDR3 DNA: TGTGCCAGCAGCGCCGGAAGCTCCTACGAGCAGTACTTC. The encoded protein is CASSAGSSYEQYF.